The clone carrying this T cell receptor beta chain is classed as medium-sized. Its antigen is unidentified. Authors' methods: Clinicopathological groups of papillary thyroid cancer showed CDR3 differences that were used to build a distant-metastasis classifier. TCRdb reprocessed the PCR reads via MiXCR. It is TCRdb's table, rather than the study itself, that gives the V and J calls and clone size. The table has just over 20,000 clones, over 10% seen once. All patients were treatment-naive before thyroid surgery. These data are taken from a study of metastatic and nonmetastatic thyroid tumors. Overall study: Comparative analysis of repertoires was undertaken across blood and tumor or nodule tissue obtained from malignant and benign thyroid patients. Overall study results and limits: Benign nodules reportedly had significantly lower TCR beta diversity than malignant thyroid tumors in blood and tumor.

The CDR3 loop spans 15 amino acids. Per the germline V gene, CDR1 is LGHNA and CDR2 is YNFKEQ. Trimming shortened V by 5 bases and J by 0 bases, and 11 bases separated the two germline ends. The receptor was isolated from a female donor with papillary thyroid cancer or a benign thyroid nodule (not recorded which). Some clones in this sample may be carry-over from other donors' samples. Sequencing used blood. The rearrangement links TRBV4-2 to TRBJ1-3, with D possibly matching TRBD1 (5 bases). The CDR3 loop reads CASSSGTSSGNTIYF. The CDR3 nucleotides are TGTGCCAGCAGCTCCGGGACCTCCTCTGGAAACACCATATATTTT.